One and the same sample provided the 6 T cell receptor beta chains below, sequenced in a study of radiotherapy plus CTLA-4 blockade in lung cancer. Only in-frame clones appear in the TCRdb table, and some are missing; sequencing was by immunoSEQ multiplex PCR. The table lists roughly 110,000 clones, around 85% of them singletons. The specimen was peripheral blood, collected from a patient treated with radiotherapy plus ipilimumab. These receptors came from a human donor with non-small cell lung cancer that progressed on radiotherapy plus ipilimumab. Some clones in this sample may be carry-over from other donors' samples.

DNA of the CDR3: TGCAGCGTATTACCGACAGGTACCTACGAGCAGTACTTC. Protein sequence: CSVLPTGTYEQYF. The chain has TRBV29-1 and TRBJ2-7; D is possibly TRBD1 (6 bases). CDR1 and CDR2 (germline): SQVTM, ANQGSEA. The CDR3 consists of 13 residues. V dropped 6 bases and J dropped 2 bases, with 14 bases sitting between them.

The count of this clone is one. The chain joins TRBV27 to TRBJ1-5, with a weak D call TRBD1 (6 bases). The V and J ends lost 2 bases and 4 bases respectively, with 18 bases between them. Germline CDR1 MNHEY, CDR2 SMNVEV (reference sequence). The CDR3 is 17 residues long. The CDR3 coding sequence is TGTGCCAGCAGTTTACTGGGAAACAGGGCTGGGAATCAGCCCCAGCATTTT. The encoded protein is CASSLLGNRAGNQPQHF.

The rearrangement uses TRBV4-2 and TRBJ2-7, with 13 bases identical to TRBD2. Unmatched junction bases numbered 2, after V lost 2 bases and J lost 1 base. The CDR3 is 16 amino acids. Germline loops: CDR1 LGHNA, CDR2 YNFKEQ. CDR3 residues: CASSQLGLAGSYEQYF. CDR3 DNA sequence: TGTGCCAGCAGCCAATTGGGACTAGCGGGGTCCTACGAGCAGTACTTC.

This clone occurred a few times. This sequence joins TRBV6-1 and TRBJ2-7, with TRBD2 as a possible D gene (5 bases). The CDR3 totals 13 residues. The V gene's germline CDR1 is MNHNS and CDR2 SASEGT. The ends were cut back, 3 bases at V and 2 bases at J, with 8 bases in the middle. The CDR3 DNA is TGTGCCAGCAGTGACAGGCGGGCCTACGAGCAGTACTTC. This sequence encodes CASSDRRAYEQYF.

V gene TRBV7-8 combines with J gene TRBJ2-3, with 10 bases lining up with TRBD2. Germline assignment: CDR1 SGHVS and CDR2 FQNEAQ. The V gene end was trimmed by 0 bases and the J gene end by 1 base; junction bases not matched to a gene: 7. CDR3 length: 18 residues. Here the CDR3 reads CASSLALALAGGTDTQYF. CDR3 DNA sequence: TGTGCCAGCAGCTTAGCCCTAGCTCTAGCGGGGGGCACAGATACGCAGTATTTT.

The V call is TRBV7-6, the J call TRBJ1-1, with D perhaps TRBD1 (5 bases). The CDR3 contains 14 residues. CDR1 and CDR2 (germline): SGHVS, FNYEAQ. The V end was cut by 1 base, the J end by 1 base, with 7 bases between. The CDR3 protein is CASSLVTGNTEAFF. Here the CDR3 DNA reads TGTGCCAGCAGCTTAGTAACAGGGAACACTGAAGCTTTCTTT.